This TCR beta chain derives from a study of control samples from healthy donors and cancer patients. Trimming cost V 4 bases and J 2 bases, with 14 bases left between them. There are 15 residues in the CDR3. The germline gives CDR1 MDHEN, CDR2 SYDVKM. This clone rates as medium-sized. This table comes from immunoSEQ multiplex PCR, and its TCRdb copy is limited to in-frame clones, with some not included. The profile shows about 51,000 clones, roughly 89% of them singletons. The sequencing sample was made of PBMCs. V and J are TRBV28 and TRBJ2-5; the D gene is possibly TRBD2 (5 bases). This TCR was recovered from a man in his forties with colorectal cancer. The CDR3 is CASSSPEGLQETQYF. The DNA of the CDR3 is TGTGCCAGCAGTTCCCCCGAGGGTTTACAAGAGACCCAGTACTTC.